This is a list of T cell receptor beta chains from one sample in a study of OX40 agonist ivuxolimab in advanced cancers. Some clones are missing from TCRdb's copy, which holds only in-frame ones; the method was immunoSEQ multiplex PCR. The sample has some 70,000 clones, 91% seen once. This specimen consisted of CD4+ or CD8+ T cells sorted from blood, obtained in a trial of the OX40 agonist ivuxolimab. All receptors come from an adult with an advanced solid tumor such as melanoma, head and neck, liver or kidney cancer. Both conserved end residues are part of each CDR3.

CDR3: CASSLPLSGNTIYF; V: TRBV7-8; J: TRBJ1-3
CDR3: CASSHRTDAGIDTQYF; V: TRBV4-1; J: TRBJ2-3
CDR3: CASSYKLQGAENEQFF; V: TRBV6-6; J: TRBJ2-1
CDR3: CASSETSGGTGELFF; V: TRBV25-1; J: TRBJ2-2
CDR3: CASMSRNRGFFKTSGNKYF; V: TRBV21-1; J: TRBJ2-7
CDR3: CASSHIFGGRGVSGNTIYF; V: TRBV4-2; J: TRBJ1-3
CDR3: CSVRGQGYGYTF; V: TRBV29-1; J: TRBJ1-2
CDR3: CASSMDGKLFF; V: TRBV19; J: TRBJ1-4
CDR3: CASSQDRTGRPEAFF; V: TRBV4-1; J: TRBJ1-1
CDR3: CASSLALGADTQYF; V: TRBV11-2; J: TRBJ2-3
CDR3: CASSQQRYTEAFF; V: TRBV4-1; J: TRBJ1-1
CDR3: CASSLAVTGELFF; V: TRBV11-3; J: TRBJ2-2
CDR3: CATSIQTGVAPEAFF; V: TRBV15; J: TRBJ1-1
CDR3: CSVRDGSQPQHF; V: TRBV29-1; J: TRBJ1-5
CDR3: CASSQGGQGAAVNTEAFF; V: TRBV4-1; J: TRBJ1-1
CDR3: CASSRGQGETYEQYF; V: TRBV18; J: TRBJ2-7
CDR3: CASGASGGTDTQYF; V: TRBV19; J: TRBJ2-3
CDR3: CACSTLGISGRNYGYTF; V: TRBV30; J: TRBJ1-2
CDR3: CASSQDGYNQPQHF; V: TRBV5-5; J: TRBJ1-5
CDR3: CASSLTGRDTEAFF; V: TRBV5-1; J: TRBJ1-1
CDR3: CASSLLSRREQYF; V: TRBV5-1; J: TRBJ2-7
CDR3: CASSLEGGGAPDTQYF; V: TRBV5-6; J: TRBJ2-3
CDR3: CASSEGDVLTRETQYF; V: TRBV4-2; J: TRBJ2-5
CDR3: CALLKGQGFGPNEKLFF; V: TRBV30; J: TRBJ1-4
CDR3: CASSPMGLAGGRWTFF; V: TRBV18; J: TRBJ2-1
CDR3: CASSYRGGAGDEQFF; V: TRBV6-5; J: TRBJ2-1
CDR3: CASGERGGANTGELFF; V: TRBV5-6; J: TRBJ2-2
CDR3: CASIDRGRDQAFF; V: TRBV5-4; J: TRBJ1-1
CDR3: CASSRPDVNTEAFF; V: TRBV5-4; J: TRBJ1-1
CDR3: CASSEHQTGGYGYTF; V: TRBV19; J: TRBJ1-2
CDR3: CASSWDRQGSYEQYF; V: TRBV7-8; J: TRBJ2-7